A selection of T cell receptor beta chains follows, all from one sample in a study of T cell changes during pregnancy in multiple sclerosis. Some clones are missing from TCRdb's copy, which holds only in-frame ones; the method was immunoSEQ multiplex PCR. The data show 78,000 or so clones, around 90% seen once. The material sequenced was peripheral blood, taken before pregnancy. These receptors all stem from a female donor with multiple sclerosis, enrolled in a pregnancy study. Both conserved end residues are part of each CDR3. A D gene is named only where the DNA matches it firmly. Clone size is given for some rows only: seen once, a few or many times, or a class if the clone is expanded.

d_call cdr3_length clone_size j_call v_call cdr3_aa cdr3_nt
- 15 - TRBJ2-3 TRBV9 CASSVSGLPQDTQYF TGTGCCAGCAGCGTTAGCGGACTCCCCCAGGATACGCAGTATTTT
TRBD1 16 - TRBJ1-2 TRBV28 CASSSSGTGQTYGYTF TGTGCCAGCAGTTCGTCCGGGACAGGGCAGACCTATGGCTACACCTTC
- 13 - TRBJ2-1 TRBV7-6 CASSLAPYNEQFF TGTGCCAGCAGCTTAGCTCCATACAATGAGCAGTTCTTC
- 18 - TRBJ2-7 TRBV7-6 CASSSFPRGSVGSYEQYF TGTGCCAGCAGCTCCTTCCCCCGTGGGAGTGTGGGATCCTACGAGCAGTACTTC
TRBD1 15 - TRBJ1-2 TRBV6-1 CASSEGQGPYYGYTF TGTGCCAGCAGTGAAGGACAGGGGCCTTACTATGGCTACACCTTC
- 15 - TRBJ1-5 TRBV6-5 CASRAQGYSNQPQHF TGTGCCAGCAGAGCACAGGGATATAGCAATCAGCCCCAGCATTTT
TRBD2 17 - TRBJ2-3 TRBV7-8 CASSVTLAGVSTDTQYF TGTGCCAGCAGCGTAACTCTAGCGGGAGTGTCCACAGATACGCAGTATTTT
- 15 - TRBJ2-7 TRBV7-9 CASSRPTGQPYEQYF TGTGCCAGCAGCCGACCAACGGGACAACCCTACGAGCAGTACTTC
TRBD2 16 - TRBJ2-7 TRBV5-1 CASSLAPLGGNNEQYF TGCGCCAGCAGCTTGGCCCCCCTGGGAGGGAATAACGAGCAGTACTTC
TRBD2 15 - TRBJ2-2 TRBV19 CASKTSGSYPGELFF TGTGCCAGTAAAACTAGCGGGAGTTATCCCGGGGAGCTGTTTTTT
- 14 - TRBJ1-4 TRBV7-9 CASSNAGLLEKLFF TGTGCCAGCAGCAATGCGGGGCTCCTAGAAAAACTGTTTTTT
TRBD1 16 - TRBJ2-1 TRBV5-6 CASSLRVGQGYNEQFF TGTGCCAGCAGCCTGCGAGTGGGACAGGGCTACAATGAGCAGTTCTTC
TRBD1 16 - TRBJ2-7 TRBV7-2 CASSLRSGTGPYEQYF TGTGCCAGCAGCTTAAGATCCGGGACAGGGCCCTACGAGCAGTACTTC
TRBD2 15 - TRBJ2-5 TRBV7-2 CASSSSGRVQETQYF TGTGCCAGCAGCTCTAGCGGGAGAGTTCAAGAGACCCAGTACTTC
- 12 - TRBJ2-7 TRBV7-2 CASSLQGFEQYF TGTGCCAGCAGCTTGCAGGGCTTCGAGCAGTACTTC
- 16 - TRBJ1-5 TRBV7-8 CASSFRRERSNQPQHF TGTGCCAGCAGCTTTCGACGGGAACGTAGCAATCAGCCCCAGCATTTT
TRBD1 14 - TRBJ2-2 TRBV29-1 CSVGQGAGTGELFF TGCAGCGTTGGACAGGGGGCTGGCACCGGGGAGCTGTTTTTT
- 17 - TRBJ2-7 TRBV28 CASSLSLGMGGSHEQYF TGTGCCAGCAGTTTATCCCTAGGGATGGGAGGTTCGCACGAGCAGTACTTC
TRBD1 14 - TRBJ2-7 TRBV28 CASRPGTGGYEQYF TGTGCCAGCAGGCCAGGGACAGGGGGCTACGAGCAGTACTTC
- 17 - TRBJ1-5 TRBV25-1 CASYVGGEGPLNQPQHF TGTGCCAGCTACGTAGGGGGGGAAGGGCCCCTTAATCAGCCCCAGCATTTT
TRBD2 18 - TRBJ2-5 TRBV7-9 CASSSGGLAGGMKETQYF TGTGCCAGCAGCTCTGGAGGACTAGCGGGAGGAATGAAAGAGACCCAGTACTTC
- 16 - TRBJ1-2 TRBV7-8 CASSPILGGFGDGYTF TGTGCCAGCAGCCCTATCCTCGGGGGGTTTGGGGATGGCTACACCTTC
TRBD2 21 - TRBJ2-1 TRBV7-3 CASSTPARTSGSRRSYNEQFF TGTGCCAGCAGCACCCCGGCCCGGACTAGCGGGAGTCGTAGGTCCTACAATGAGCAGTTCTTC
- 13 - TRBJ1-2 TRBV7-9 CASSRRGSRGYTF TGTGCCAGCAGTCGAAGGGGGAGTCGGGGCTACACCTTC
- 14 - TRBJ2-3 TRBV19 CASSIPGSTDTQYF TGTGCCAGTAGTATACCGGGAAGTACAGATACGCAGTATTTT
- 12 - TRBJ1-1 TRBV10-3 CAISDLSPEAFF TGTGCCATCAGTGACCTGAGCCCTGAAGCTTTCTTT
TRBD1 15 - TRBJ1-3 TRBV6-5 CASSSTGGSGNTIYF TGTGCCAGCAGTTCCACAGGGGGCTCTGGAAACACCATATATTTT
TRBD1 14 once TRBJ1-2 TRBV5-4 CASSPDRDDYGYTF TGTGCCAGCAGTCCTGACAGGGATGACTATGGCTACACCTTC
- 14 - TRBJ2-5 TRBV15 CATSQRGDGETQYF TGTGCCACCAGCCAACGGGGAGATGGAGAGACCCAGTACTTC
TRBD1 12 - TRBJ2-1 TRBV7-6 CASSSDRDEQFF TGTGCCAGCAGCTCGGACAGGGACGAGCAGTTCTTC